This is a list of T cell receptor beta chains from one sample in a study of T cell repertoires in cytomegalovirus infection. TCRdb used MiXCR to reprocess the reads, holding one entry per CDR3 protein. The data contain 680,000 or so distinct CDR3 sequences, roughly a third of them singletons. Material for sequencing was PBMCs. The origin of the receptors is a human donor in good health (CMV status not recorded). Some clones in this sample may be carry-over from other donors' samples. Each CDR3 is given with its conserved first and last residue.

CDR3: CASSSHRDRVTEAFF; V: TRBV27; length: 15; J: TRBJ1-1
CDR3: CASRVLDDNTGELFF; V: TRBV6-6; length: 15; J: TRBJ2-2
CDR3: CASSLRTAGYGYTF; V: TRBV28; length: 14; J: TRBJ1-2
CDR3: CASRDSELNTEAFF; V: TRBV19; length: 14; J: TRBJ1-1
CDR3: CASGVTGNQPQHF; V: TRBV28; length: 13; J: TRBJ1-5
CDR3: CASSLVTDPDPTIYEQYF; V: TRBV11-2; length: 18; J: TRBJ2-7
CDR3: CASRGTGADQPQHF; V: TRBV6-5; length: 14; J: TRBJ1-5
CDR3: CASTATLGGELFF; V: TRBV6-1; length: 13; J: TRBJ2-2
CDR3: CASSYLKGENSPLHF; V: TRBV6-6; length: 15; J: TRBJ1-6
CDR3: CSVLTGDVRMGANVLTF; V: TRBV29-1; length: 17; J: TRBJ2-6
CDR3: CASSIGRSGQPQHF; V: TRBV19; length: 14; J: TRBJ1-5
CDR3: CASSADAGRGTDTQYF; V: TRBV7-2; length: 16; J: TRBJ2-3
CDR3: CASSTSQGRYTEAFF; V: TRBV19; length: 15; J: TRBJ1-1
CDR3: CASSSRQKAGRNQPQHF; V: TRBV7-8; length: 17; J: TRBJ1-5
CDR3: CASSLVWPGTENEQYF; V: TRBV7-9; length: 16; J: TRBJ2-7
CDR3: CAISATNEKLFF; V: TRBV10-3; length: 12; J: TRBJ1-4